The next 16 T cell receptor beta chains were all read from a single sample in a study of T cell responses to AZD1222 COVID-19 vaccine. The assay was immunoSEQ multiplex PCR, and TCRdb's table has in-frame clones only and misses some. The sample shows 100,000 to 150,000 clones, 94% of them seen only once. Source: peripheral blood, taken on day 0 of AZD1222 vaccination. The receptors originated from an adult in good health.

The chain links TRBV7-2 to TRBJ2-6, with D perhaps TRBD2 (6 bases). The CDR3 covers 18 residues. From germline, CDR1 is SGHTA and CDR2 FQGNSA. V lost 6 bases and J 0 bases, leaving 18 bases between the germline ends. The CDR3 DNA reads as TGTGCCAGCAGTCCAAAGGGAGGCGGATTCTCTGGGGCCAACGTCCTGACTTTC. Translation: CASSPKGGGFSGANVLTF.

This clone was detected once. The rearrangement links TRBV7-9 to TRBJ2-1; tentative D call: TRBD2 (6 bases). V lost 6 bases to trimming and J lost 8 bases, with 20 bases between them. CDR1 and CDR2 (germline): SEHNR, FQNEAQ (reference sequence). The CDR3 runs 15 residues. This CDR3 reads CASSSPTLSGHEQFF. CDR3 coding DNA: TGTGCCAGCAGTAGCCCAACCCTTAGCGGCCATGAGCAGTTCTTC.

The V and J genes are TRBV30 and TRBJ2-7; 8 nucleotides match TRBD2. The CDR3 totals 13 residues. From germline, CDR1 is GTSNPN and CDR2 SVGIG (reference sequence). As DNA, the CDR3 is TGTGCAGCCCAGCGGGAGCGCTCCTACGAGCAGTACTTC. It specifies CAAQRERSYEQYF.

DNA for the CDR3: TGCGCCAGCAGCTTGGAAGTCAGAAACACCGGGGAGCTGTTTTTT. Encoded protein: CASSLEVRNTGELFF. The chain uses TRBV5-1 and TRBJ2-2, with no clear D. CDR3 length: 15 amino acids. The V end was cut by 0 bases, the J end by 2 bases, with 8 bases between. Germline V CDR1 and CDR2: SGHRS, YFSETQ.

The chain couples TRBV4-1 to TRBJ1-1; D gene ambiguous. The CDR3 is 13 residues long. The ends were cut back, 1 base at V and 1 base at J, with 4 bases in the middle. The germline CDR1 and CDR2 sequences are MGHRA and YSYEKL. CDR3 protein: CASSQGGNTEAFF. Written as DNA, the CDR3 is TGCGCCAGCAGCCAAGGAGGGAACACTGAAGCTTTCTTT.

The V and J genes are TRBV30 and TRBJ2-2, with a tentative D call TRBD1 (6 bases). The CDR3 totals 14 residues. Trimming pared 5 bases from V and 4 bases from J, leaving 14 bases between. CDR1 GTSNPN and CDR2 SVGIG come from the germline V gene (reference sequence). CDR3 DNA sequence: TGTGCCTGGGATGGGGGCGGAGGCACCGGGGAGCTGTTTTTT. Its protein product is CAWDGGGGTGELFF.

The V and J genes are TRBV27 and TRBJ1-1, with D perhaps matching TRBD1 (6 bases). The CDR3 loop spans 15 amino acids. Germline V gives CDR1 MNHEY, CDR2 SMNVEV (reference sequence). V was pared by 2 bases and J by 4 bases, with 14 bases between. The CDR3 DNA reads as TGTGCCAGCAGTTTACGGGGGGCGTTTTTCACTGAAGCTTTCTTT. This sequence encodes CASSLRGAFFTEAFF.

The DNA for the CDR3 is TGTGCCAGCAGCCTCATGACGACTAACTATGGCTACACCTTC. Its protein product is CASSLMTTNYGYTF. V is TRBV7-6 and J is TRBJ1-2; no clear D gene. V was pared by 5 bases and J by 0 bases, with 10 bases between. CDR1 is SGHVS, CDR2 FNYEAQ, per germline. This CDR3 comprises 14 residues.

The rearrangement links TRBV13 to TRBJ2-5; no reliable D call. This CDR3 region has 13 residues. Germline values: CDR1 PRHDT, CDR2 FYEKMQ (reference sequence). V was pared by 0 bases and J by 5 bases, with 7 bases between. CDR3 nucleotide sequence: TGTGCCAGCAGCTTAGGCCTAGGCGAGACCCAGTACTTC. As protein: CASSLGLGETQYF.

The chain uses TRBV18 and TRBJ2-5, with no clear D. Trimming cost V 1 base and J 5 bases, with 8 bases left between them. Germline CDR1 reads KGHSH; CDR2 reads LQKENI. This CDR3 spans 13 amino acids. CDR3 bases: TGTGCCAGCTCACCACGGCAGCGCGAGACCCAGTACTTC. Protein sequence: CASSPRQRETQYF.

The J gene is TRBJ1-1, the V gene TRBV18; maybe TRBD1 (5 bases). Germline lookup yields CDR1 KGHSH and CDR2 LQKENI. Trimming pared 3 bases from V and 2 bases from J, leaving 13 bases between. The CDR3 has 15 residues. The CDR3 nucleotides read TGTGCCAGCTCACCTCGGGGGGGAATTAACACTGAAGCTTTCTTT. This codes for CASSPRGGINTEAFF.

The rearrangement links TRBV7-2 to TRBJ2-4, with D maybe TRBD1 (5 bases). V was pared by 5 bases and J by 0 bases, with 20 bases between. CDR3 size: 18 residues. From germline, CDR1 is SGHTA and CDR2 FQGNSA. CDR3 sequence: CASSAPPDKLLAKNIQYF. The CDR3 coding sequence is TGTGCCAGCAGCGCCCCCCCGGACAAATTACTAGCCAAAAACATTCAGTACTTC.

This chain connects TRBV3-1 (or the pseudogene TRBV3-2) to TRBJ1-5; no reliable D call. The CDR3 extends over 13 amino acids. With 0 bases removed from V and 6 bases from J, the gap between germline ends came to 6 bases. Germline CDR1 is LGHDT and CDR2 is YNNKEL (reference sequence). The CDR3 bases are TGTGCCAGCAGCCAAGATCGGGGTCAGCCCCAGCATTTT. It codes for CASSQDRGQPQHF.

The rearrangement joins TRBV29-1 to TRBJ1-2; 10 bases are a match to TRBD1. In germline, CDR1 is SQVTM, CDR2 ANQGSEA. J lost 4 bases, V lost 6 bases, and 20 bases had no gene match. The CDR3 spans 18 residues. CDR3 in DNA: TGCAGCGTGGCCCCCGGGAGGGACAGGGGCACCTGGGGCTATGGCTACACCTTC. Its translation: CSVAPGRDRGTWGYGYTF.

This chain links TRBV2 with TRBJ1-3, with D possibly matching TRBD1 (5 bases). This CDR3 contains 14 residues. In germline, CDR1 is SNHLY, CDR2 FYNNEI. V shed 7 bases and J shed 9 bases, with 19 bases lying between them. Here the CDR3 reads CASKGTLLLSTIYF. In DNA, the CDR3 is TGTGCCAGCAAGGGGACCCTCCTATTAAGCACCATATATTTT.

This chain uses TRBV3-1 (or the pseudogene TRBV3-2) with TRBJ1-1; the match to TRBD1 covers 7 bases. Germline V gene sequence: CDR1 LGHDT, CDR2 YNNKEL (reference sequence). V gave up 4 bases and J gave up 0 bases; unmatched junction bases: 11. CDR3 length: 17 residues. CDR3 residues: CASSLTGTVRMNTEAFF. The CDR3 bases are TGTGCCAGCAGCCTAACCGGGACAGTTCGGATGAACACTGAAGCTTTCTTT.